This TCR beta chain stems from a study of PD-L1 blockade in urothelial cancer. Study-level background: Patients commenced atezolizumab in about 2014, and it was given at 1,200 mg intravenously every 3 weeks.

Losses at the gene ends were 4 bases for V and 0 bases for J; bases not matched to a gene: 6. Germline CDR1 and CDR2: SGHAT and FQNNGV. The CDR3 spans 16 residues. Measured with immunoSEQ multiplex PCR; TCRdb has only the in-frame clones, and not every one. The top ten clones hold under 40% of a sample with about 26,000 clones, approximately 86% of them seen once. The chain has TRBV11-2 and TRBJ2-3, with 8 bases lining up with TRBD2. This sequence originates from a man in his 60s with urothelial cancer. Sequencing was performed on PBMCs, taken around atezolizumab (anti-PD-L1) treatment. The CDR3 region has the DNA TGTGCCAGCAGCTCCGGGGGGGCCCCGAGCACAGATACGCAGTATTTT. Encoded protein: CASSSGGAPSTDTQYF.